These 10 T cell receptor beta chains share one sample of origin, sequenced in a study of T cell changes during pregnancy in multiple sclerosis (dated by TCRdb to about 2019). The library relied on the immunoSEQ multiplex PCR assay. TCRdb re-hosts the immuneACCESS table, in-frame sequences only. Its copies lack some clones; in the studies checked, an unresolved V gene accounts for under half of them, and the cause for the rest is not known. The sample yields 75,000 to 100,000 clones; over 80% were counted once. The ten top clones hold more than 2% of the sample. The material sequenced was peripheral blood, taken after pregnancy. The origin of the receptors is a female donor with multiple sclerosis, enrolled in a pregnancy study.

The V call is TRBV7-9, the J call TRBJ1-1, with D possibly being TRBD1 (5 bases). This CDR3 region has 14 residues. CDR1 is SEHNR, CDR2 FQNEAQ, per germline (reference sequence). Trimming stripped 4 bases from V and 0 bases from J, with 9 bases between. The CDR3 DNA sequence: TGTGCCAGCAGCTCAGGAGGGGTGAACACTGAAGCTTTCTTT. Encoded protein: CASSSGGVNTEAFF.

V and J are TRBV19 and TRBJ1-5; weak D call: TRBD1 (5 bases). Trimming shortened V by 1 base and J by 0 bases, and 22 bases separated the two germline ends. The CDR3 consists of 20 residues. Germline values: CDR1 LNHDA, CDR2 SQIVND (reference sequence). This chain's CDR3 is CASSIGLGHVQPNSNQPQHF. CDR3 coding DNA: TGTGCCAGTAGTATAGGGCTCGGACACGTCCAACCAAATAGCAATCAGCCCCAGCATTTT.

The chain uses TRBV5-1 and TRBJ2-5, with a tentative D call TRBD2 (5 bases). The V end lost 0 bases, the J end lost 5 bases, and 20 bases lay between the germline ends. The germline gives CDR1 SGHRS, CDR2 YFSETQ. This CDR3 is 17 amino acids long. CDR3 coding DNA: TGCGCCAGCAGCTTGGTCCTTGCGACTACCGTCGGGGAGACCCAGTACTTC. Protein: CASSLVLATTVGETQYF.

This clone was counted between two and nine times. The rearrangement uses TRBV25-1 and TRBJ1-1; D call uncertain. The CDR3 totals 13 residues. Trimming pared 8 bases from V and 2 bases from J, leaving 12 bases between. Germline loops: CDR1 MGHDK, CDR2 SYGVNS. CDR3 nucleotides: TGTGCCAGCCGGGAGGACGCTAACACTGAAGCTTTCTTT. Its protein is CASREDANTEAFF.

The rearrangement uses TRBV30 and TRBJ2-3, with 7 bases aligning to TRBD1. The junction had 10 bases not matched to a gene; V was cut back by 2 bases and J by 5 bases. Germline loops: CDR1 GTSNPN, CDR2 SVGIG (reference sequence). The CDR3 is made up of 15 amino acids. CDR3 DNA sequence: TGTGCCTGGAGTCCCGACAGGGTGTTTGGAGATACGCAGTATTTT. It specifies CAWSPDRVFGDTQYF. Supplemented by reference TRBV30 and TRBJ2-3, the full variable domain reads SQTIHQWPATLVQPVGSPLSLECTVEGTSNPNLYWYRQAAGRGLQLLFYSVGIGQISSEVPQNLSASRPQDRQFILSSKKLLLSDSGFYLCAWSPDRVFGDTQYFGPGTRLTVL.

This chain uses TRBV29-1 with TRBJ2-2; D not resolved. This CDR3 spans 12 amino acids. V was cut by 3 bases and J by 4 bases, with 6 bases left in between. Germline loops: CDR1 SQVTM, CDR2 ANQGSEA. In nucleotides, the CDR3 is TGCAGCGTTGACCGGAGCACCGGGGAGCTGTTTTTT. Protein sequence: CSVDRSTGELFF.

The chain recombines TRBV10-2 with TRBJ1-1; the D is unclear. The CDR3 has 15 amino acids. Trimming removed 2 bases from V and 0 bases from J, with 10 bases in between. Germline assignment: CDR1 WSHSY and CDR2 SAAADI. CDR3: CASSESRSLNTEAFF. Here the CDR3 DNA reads TGCGCCAGCAGTGAGAGCCGGAGCCTGAACACTGAAGCTTTCTTT.

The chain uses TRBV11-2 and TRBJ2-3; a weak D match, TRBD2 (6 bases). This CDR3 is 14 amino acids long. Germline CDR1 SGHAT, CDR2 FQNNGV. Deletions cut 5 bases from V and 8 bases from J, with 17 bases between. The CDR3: CASSVSGVAATQYF. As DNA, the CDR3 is TGTGCCAGCAGCGTGTCGGGTGTAGCGGCTACGCAGTATTTT.

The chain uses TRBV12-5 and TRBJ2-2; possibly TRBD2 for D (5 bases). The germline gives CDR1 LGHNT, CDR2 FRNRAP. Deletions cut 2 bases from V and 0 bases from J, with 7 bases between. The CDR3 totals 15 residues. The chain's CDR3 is CASGLWRTNTGELFF. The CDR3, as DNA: TGTGCTAGTGGTTTGTGGAGGACGAACACCGGGGAGCTGTTTTTT.

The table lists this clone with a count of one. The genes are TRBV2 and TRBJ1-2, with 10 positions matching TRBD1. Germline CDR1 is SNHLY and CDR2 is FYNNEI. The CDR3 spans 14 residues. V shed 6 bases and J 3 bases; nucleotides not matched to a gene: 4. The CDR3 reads CASRPTGGDYGYTF. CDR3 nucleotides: TGTGCCAGCAGGCCGACAGGGGGCGACTATGGCTACACCTTC.